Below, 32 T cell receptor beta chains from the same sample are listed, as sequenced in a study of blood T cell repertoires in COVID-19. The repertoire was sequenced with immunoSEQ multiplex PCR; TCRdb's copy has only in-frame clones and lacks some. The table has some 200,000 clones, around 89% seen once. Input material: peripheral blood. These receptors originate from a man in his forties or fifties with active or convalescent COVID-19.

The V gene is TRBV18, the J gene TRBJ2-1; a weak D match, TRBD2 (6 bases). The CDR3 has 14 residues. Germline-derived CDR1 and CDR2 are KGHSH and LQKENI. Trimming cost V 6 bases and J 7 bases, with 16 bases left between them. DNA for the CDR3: TGTGCCAGCTCTGCGCCGGGGGAGAGTAATGAGCAGTTCTTC. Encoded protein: CASSAPGESNEQFF.

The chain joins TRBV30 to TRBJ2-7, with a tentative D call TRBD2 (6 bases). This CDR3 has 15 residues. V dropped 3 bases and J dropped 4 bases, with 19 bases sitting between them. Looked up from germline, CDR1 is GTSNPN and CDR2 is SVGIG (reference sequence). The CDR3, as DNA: TGTGCCTGGAGCCCCAAAGTCGGGGGAGTTTACGAGCAGTACTTC. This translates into CAWSPKVGGVYEQYF.

The CDR3 bases are TGTGCCAGCAGTTTTAGGGGGCCGACCCAAACAGATACGCAGTATTTT. This gives the protein CASSFRGPTQTDTQYF. The J gene is TRBJ2-3, the V gene TRBV28, with 7 nucleotides matching TRBD1. Germline CDR1 and CDR2: MDHEN and SYDVKM. CDR3 length: 16 residues. J was trimmed by 3 bases and V by 3 bases; bases with no gene match: 9.

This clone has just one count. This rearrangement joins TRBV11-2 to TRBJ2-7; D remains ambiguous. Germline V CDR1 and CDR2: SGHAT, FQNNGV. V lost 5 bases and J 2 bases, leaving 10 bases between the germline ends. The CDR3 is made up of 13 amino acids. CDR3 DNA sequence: TGTGCCAGCAGCCAATTACAGACCTACGAGCAGTACTTC. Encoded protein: CASSQLQTYEQYF.

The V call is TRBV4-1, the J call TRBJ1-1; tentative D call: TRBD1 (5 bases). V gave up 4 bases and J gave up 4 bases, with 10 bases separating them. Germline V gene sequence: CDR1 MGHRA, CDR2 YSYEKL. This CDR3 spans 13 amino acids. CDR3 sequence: CASSLAGGTEAFF. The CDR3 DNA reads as TGCGCCAGCAGCCTCGCGGGGGGCACTGAAGCTTTCTTT.

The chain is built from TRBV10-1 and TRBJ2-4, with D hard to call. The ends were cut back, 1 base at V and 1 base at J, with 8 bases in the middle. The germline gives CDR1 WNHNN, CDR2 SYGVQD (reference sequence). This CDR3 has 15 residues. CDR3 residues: CASSELSVAKNIQYF. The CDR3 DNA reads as TGCGCCAGCAGTGAGTTGTCGGTGGCCAAAAACATTCAGTACTTC.

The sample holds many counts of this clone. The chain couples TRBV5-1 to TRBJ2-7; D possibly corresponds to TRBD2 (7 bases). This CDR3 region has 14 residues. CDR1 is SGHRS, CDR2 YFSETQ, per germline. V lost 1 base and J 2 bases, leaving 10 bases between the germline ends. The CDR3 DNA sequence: TGCGCCAGCAGCTTGTACGGGGGGCCCTACGAGCAGTACTTC. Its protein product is CASSLYGGPYEQYF.

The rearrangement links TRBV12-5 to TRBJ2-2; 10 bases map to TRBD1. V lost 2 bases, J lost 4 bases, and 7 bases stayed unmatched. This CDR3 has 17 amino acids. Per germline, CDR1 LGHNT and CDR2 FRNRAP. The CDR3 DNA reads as TGTGCTAGTGGTTTGAGACAGGGGGCTGTGGCCACCGGGGAGCTGTTTTTT. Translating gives CASGLRQGAVATGELFF.

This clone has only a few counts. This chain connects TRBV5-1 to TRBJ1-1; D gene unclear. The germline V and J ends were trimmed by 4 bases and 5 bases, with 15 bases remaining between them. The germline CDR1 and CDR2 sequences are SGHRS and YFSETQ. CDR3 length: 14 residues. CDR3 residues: CASSPGVGRTEAFF. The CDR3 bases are TGCGCCAGCAGCCCTGGGGTGGGGAGAACTGAAGCTTTCTTT.

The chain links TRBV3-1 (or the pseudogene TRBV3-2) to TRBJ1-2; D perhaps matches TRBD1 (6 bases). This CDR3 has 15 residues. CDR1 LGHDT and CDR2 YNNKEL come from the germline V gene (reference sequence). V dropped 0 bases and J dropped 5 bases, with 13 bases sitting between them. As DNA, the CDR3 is TGTGCCAGCAGCCAAGATTTAGGACAGAAATATGGCTACACCTTC. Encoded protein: CASSQDLGQKYGYTF.

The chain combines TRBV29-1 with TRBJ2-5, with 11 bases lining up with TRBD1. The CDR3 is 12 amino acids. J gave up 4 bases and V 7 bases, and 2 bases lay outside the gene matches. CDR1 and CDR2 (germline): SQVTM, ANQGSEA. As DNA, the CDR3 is TGCAGCGGCGGGACAGGGGGAGAGACCCAGTACTTC. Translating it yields CSGGTGGETQYF. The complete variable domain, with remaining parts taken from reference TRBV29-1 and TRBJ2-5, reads SAVISQKPSRDICQRGTSLTIQCQVDSQVTMMFWYRQQPGQSLTLIATANQGSEATYESGFVIDKFPISRPNLTFSTLTVSNMSPEDSSIYLCSGGTGGETQYFGPGTRLLVL.

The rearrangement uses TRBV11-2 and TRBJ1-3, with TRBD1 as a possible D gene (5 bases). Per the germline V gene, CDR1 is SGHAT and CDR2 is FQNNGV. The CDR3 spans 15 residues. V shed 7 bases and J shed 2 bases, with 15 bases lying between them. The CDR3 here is CASTGRAQTGNTIYF. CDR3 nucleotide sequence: TGTGCCAGCACCGGCAGGGCCCAGACTGGAAACACCATATATTTT.

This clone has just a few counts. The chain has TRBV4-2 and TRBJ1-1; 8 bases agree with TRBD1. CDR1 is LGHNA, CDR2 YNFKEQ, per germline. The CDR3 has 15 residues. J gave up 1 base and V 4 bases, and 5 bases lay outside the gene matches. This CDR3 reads CASSLSQGGNTEAFF. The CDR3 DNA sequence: TGTGCCAGCAGCCTCTCACAGGGGGGGAACACTGAAGCTTTCTTT.

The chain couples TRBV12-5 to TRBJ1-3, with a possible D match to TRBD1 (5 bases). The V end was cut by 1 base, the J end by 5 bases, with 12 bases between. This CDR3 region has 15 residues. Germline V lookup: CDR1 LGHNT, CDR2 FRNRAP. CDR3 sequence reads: CASGLAVGTRNTIYF. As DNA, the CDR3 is TGTGCTAGTGGTTTGGCCGTAGGGACTAGAAACACCATATATTTT.

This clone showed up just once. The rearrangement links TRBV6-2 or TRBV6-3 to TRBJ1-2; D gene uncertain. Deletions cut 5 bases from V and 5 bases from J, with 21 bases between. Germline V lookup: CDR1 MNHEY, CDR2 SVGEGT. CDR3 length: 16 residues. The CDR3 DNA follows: TGTGCCAGCAGTCCCCCAACGACCCGCACTACGTATGGCTACACCTTC. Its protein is CASSPPTTRTTYGYTF.

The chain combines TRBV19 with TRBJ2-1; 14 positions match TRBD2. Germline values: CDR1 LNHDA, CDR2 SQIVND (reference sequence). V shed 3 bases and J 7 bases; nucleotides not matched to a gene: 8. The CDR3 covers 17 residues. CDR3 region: CASSIQGLAGARNEQFF. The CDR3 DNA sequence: TGTGCCAGTAGTATTCAGGGACTAGCGGGAGCTAGAAATGAGCAGTTCTTC.

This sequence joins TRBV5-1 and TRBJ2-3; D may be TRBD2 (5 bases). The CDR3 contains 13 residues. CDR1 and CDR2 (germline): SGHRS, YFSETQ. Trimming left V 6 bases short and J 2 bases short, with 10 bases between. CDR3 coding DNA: TGCGCCAGCAACCCAGGACTCACAGATACGCAGTATTTT. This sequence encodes CASNPGLTDTQYF. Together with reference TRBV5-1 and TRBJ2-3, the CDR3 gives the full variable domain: KAGVTQTPRYLIKTRGQQVTLSCSPISGHRSVSWYQQTPGQGLQFLFEYFSETQRNKGNFPGRFSGRQFSNSRSEMNVSTLELGDSALYLCASNPGLTDTQYFGPGTRLTVL.

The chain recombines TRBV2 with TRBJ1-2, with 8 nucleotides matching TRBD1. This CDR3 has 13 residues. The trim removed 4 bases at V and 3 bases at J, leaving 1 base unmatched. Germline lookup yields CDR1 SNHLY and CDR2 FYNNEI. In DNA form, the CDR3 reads TGTGCCAGCAGTGGGGGACAGGACTATGGCTACACCTTC. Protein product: CASSGGQDYGYTF. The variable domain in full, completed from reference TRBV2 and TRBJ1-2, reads EPEVTQTPSHQVTQMGQEVILRCVPISNHLYFYWYRQILGQKVEFLVSFYNNEISEKSEIFDDQFSVERPDGSNFTLKIRSTKLEDSAMYFCASSGGQDYGYTFGSGTRLTVV.

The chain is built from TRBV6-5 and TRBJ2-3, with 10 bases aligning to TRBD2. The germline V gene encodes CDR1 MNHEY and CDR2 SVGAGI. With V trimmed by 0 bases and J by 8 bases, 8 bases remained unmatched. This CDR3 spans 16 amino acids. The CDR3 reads CASSYSEASGGSTQYF. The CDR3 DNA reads TGTGCCAGCAGTTACTCAGAGGCTAGCGGGGGAAGTACGCAGTATTTT.

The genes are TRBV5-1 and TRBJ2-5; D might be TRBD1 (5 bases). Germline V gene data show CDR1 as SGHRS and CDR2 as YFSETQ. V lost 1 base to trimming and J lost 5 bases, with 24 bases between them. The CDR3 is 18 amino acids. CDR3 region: CASSLLGTGQGSGETQYF. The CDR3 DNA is TGCGCCAGCAGCTTGCTCGGCACTGGGCAGGGTTCGGGCGAGACCCAGTACTTC.

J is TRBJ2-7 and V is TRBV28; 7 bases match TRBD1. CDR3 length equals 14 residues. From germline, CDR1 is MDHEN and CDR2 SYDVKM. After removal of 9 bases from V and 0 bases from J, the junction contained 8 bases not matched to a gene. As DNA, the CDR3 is TGTGCCAGTAAAAACAGGGGTAACTCCTACGAGCAGTACTTC. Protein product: CASKNRGNSYEQYF.

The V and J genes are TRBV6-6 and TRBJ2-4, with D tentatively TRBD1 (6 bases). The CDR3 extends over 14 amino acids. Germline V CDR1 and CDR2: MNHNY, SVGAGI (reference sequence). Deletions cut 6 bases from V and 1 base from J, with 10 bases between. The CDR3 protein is CASSHQGAKNIQYF. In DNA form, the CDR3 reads TGTGCCAGCAGCCACCAGGGGGCCAAAAACATTCAGTACTTC.

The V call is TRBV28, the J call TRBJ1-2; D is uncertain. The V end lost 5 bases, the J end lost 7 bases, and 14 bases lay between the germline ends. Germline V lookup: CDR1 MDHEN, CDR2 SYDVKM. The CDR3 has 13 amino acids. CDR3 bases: TGTGCCAGCAGTGTACCCGAGAGAGGTGGCTACACCTTC. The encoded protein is CASSVPERGGYTF.

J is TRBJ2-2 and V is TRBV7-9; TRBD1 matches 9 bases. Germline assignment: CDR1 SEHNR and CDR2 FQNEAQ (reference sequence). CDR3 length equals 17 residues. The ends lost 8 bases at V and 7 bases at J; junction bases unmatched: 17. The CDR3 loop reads CASSGATGGAFIGELFF. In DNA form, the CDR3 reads TGTGCCAGCTCGGGGGCAACAGGGGGCGCGTTTATCGGGGAGCTGTTTTTT.

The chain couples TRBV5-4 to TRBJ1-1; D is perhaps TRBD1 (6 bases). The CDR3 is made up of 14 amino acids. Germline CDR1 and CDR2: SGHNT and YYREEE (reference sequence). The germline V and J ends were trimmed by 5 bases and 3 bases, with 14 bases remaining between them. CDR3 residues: CASSLTAGDTEAFF. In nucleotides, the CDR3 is TGTGCCAGCAGTCTCACGGCAGGGGACACTGAAGCTTTCTTT.

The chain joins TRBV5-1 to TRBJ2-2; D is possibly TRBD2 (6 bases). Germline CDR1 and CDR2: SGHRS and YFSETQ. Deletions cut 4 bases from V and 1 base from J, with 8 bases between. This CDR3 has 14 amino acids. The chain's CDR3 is CASSRGLNTGELFF. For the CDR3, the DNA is TGCGCCAGCAGCAGGGGACTGAACACCGGGGAGCTGTTTTTT.

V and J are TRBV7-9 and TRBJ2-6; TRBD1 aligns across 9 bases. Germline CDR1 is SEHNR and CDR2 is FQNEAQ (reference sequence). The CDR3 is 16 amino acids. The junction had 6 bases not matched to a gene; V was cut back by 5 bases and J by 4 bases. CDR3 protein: CASSLGTGTGANVLTF. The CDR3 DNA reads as TGTGCCAGCAGCCTAGGGACAGGGACAGGGGCCAACGTCCTGACTTTC. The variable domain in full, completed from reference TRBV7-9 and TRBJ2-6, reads DTGVSQNPRHKITKRGQNVTFRCDPISEHNRLYWYRQTLGQGPEFLTYFQNEAQLEKSRLLSDRFSAERPKGSFSTLEIQRTEQGDSAMYLCASSLGTGTGANVLTFGAGSRLTVL.

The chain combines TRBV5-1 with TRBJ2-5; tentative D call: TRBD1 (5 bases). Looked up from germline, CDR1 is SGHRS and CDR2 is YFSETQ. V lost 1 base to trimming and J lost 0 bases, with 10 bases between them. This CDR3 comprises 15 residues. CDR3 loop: CASSLLGRDQETQYF. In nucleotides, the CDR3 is TGCGCCAGCAGCTTGCTTGGCAGGGACCAAGAGACCCAGTACTTC.

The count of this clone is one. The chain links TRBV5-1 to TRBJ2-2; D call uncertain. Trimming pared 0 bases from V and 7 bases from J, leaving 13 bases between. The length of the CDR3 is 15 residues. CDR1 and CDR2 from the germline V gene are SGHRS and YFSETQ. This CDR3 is CASSLDSMVYGELFF. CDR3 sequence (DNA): TGCGCCAGCAGCTTGGATTCTATGGTTTACGGGGAGCTGTTTTTT.

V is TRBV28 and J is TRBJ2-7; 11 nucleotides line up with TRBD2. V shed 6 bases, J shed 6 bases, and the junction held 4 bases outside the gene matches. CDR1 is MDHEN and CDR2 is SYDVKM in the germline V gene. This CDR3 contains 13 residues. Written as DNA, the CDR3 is TGTGCCAGCAGCGGACTAGCGGGCGGCGAGCAGTACTTC. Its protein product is CASSGLAGGEQYF.

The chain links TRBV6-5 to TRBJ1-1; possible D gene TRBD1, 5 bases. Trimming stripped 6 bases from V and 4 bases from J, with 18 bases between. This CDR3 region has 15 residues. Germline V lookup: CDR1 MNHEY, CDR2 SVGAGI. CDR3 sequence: CASSQDLGRGTEAFF. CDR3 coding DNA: TGTGCCAGCAGCCAGGACCTGGGGCGAGGCACTGAAGCTTTCTTT.

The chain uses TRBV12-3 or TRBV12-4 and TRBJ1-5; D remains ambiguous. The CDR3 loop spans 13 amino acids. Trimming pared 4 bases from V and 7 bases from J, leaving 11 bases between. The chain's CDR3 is CASSYQIAQPQHF. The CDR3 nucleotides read TGTGCCAGCAGTTACCAGATCGCCCAGCCCCAGCATTTT.